The 20 T cell receptor beta chains below all came from one sample that was sequenced in a study of beta chain features in type 1 diabetes. The study, taken as a whole, reports: People with Type 1 diabetes carried modestly yet significantly shorter TCRB CDR3s in all four CD4+ subsets.

These receptors are not linked to any known antigen. Reverse transcribing all isolated RNA meant expressed TCRB transcripts were sequenced. TCRdb keeps only in-frame clones here, not all; method: immunoSEQ multiplex PCR. Here the sample spans approximately 170,000 clones, approximately 8.4% being singletons. The specimen was central memory CD4+ T cells from blood. These receptors originate from a man aged 18 to 29 with type 1 diabetes.

The chain joins TRBV10-2 to TRBJ2-4; 10 bases are shared with TRBD1. Germline loops: CDR1 WSHSY, CDR2 SAAADI. V shed 2 bases and J 4 bases; nucleotides not matched to a gene: 8. This CDR3 region has 17 residues. The CDR3 region is CASSEPGTGASKNIQYF. CDR3 nucleotide sequence: TGCGCCAGCAGTGAGCCTGGGACAGGGGCGTCGAAAAACATTCAGTACTTC.

The J gene is TRBJ2-3, the V gene TRBV15, with TRBD2 identical over 7 bases. The CDR3 extends over 14 amino acids. Per the germline V gene, CDR1 is LNHNV and CDR2 is YYDKDF (reference sequence). The V segment lost 8 bases and the J segment 0 bases; nucleotides outside the gene matches: 5. CDR3 nucleotide sequence: TGTGCCACCCAACTAGCGACTAGCACAGATACGCAGTATTTT. This gives the protein CATQLATSTDTQYF.

The chain employs TRBV5-1 and TRBJ1-1; D possibly corresponds to TRBD1 (6 bases). From germline, CDR1 is SGHRS and CDR2 YFSETQ. The CDR3 extends over 14 amino acids. With 1 base removed from V and 6 bases from J, the gap between germline ends came to 13 bases. The CDR3: CASSLQGIRPEAFF. The CDR3 DNA reads as TGCGCCAGCAGCTTGCAGGGGATAAGGCCTGAAGCTTTCTTT.

This clone has only a few counts. The V and J genes are TRBV4-3 and TRBJ2-5; D may be TRBD1 (7 bases). This CDR3 contains 15 residues. Trimming pared 1 base from V and 2 bases from J, leaving 11 bases between. Germline assignment: CDR1 LGHNA and CDR2 YSLEER. This CDR3 is CASSQGRGVQETQYF. The CDR3 DNA is TGCGCCAGCAGCCAAGGCAGGGGGGTACAAGAGACCCAGTACTTC.

This clone was observed a handful of times. Other nucleotide sequences in the sample specify the same CDR3. The chain uses TRBV11-2 and TRBJ2-7, with D unclear. Trimming pared 2 bases from V and 4 bases from J, leaving 3 bases between. Germline CDR1 is SGHAT and CDR2 is FQNNGV. The length of the CDR3 is 11 residues. The CDR3 nucleotides are TGTGCCAGCAGCTTACAGTACGAGCAGTACTTC. This encodes CASSLQYEQYF.

This clone was recorded a few times. The chain combines TRBV29-1 with TRBJ2-7, with 9 bases identical to TRBD1. The germline V gene encodes CDR1 SQVTM and CDR2 ANQGSEA. The V and J ends lost 6 bases and 6 bases, in that order; junction bases with no gene match: 6. The CDR3 loop spans 12 amino acids. The chain's CDR3 is CSVETDRGEQYF. The CDR3 bases are TGCAGCGTCGAGACGGACAGGGGCGAGCAGTACTTC.

This clone was seen a handful of times. The gene calls are TRBV13 and TRBJ2-1; tentative D call: TRBD2 (5 bases). The CDR3 contains 13 residues. Germline V gene sequence: CDR1 PRHDT, CDR2 FYEKMQ (reference sequence). The germline V and J ends were trimmed by 2 bases and 10 bases, with 12 bases remaining between them. This CDR3 is CASSLPQLGEQFF. The CDR3 region has the DNA TGTGCCAGCAGCTTACCCCAACTAGGGGAGCAGTTCTTC.

In this sample, this clone turned up a few times. The chain combines TRBV27 with TRBJ2-7, with TRBD2 identical over 13 bases. Germline V lookup: CDR1 MNHEY, CDR2 SMNVEV (reference sequence). CDR3 size: 17 residues. V lost 0 bases to trimming and J lost 5 bases; unmatched junction nucleotides: 7. This CDR3 is CASSLSGLAGTGNEQYF. In DNA form, the CDR3 reads TGTGCCAGCAGTTTATCGGGACTAGCGGGAACCGGGAACGAGCAGTACTTC.

This clone was counted a few times. The V call is TRBV29-1, the J call TRBJ2-3; 7 nucleotides line up with TRBD2. After removal of 8 bases from V and 3 bases from J, the junction contained 8 bases not matched to a gene. CDR3 length: 13 residues. From germline, CDR1 is SQVTM and CDR2 ANQGSEA. CDR3 region: CSLRPSGTDTQYF. CDR3 in DNA: TGCAGCCTGCGGCCTAGCGGTACAGATACGCAGTATTTT.

The CDR3 DNA is TGTGCCTGGAGTCCGGGGGAACAGACCCAGTACTTC. As protein: CAWSPGEQTQYF. The chain uses TRBV30 and TRBJ2-5; TRBD2 is a possible D gene (6 bases). Trimming took 2 bases from V and 6 from J, leaving 10 bases between them. The length of the CDR3 is 12 residues. The V gene's germline CDR1 is GTSNPN and CDR2 SVGIG (reference sequence).

This clone appeared a few times. The V and J genes are TRBV6-5 and TRBJ2-1; D is unclear. The CDR3 extends over 16 amino acids. Trimming took 0 bases from V and 7 from J, leaving 16 bases between them. Looked up from germline, CDR1 is MNHEY and CDR2 is SVGAGI. The chain's CDR3 is CASSYSSVAKRNEQFF. CDR3 nucleotides: TGTGCCAGCAGTTACTCGTCTGTGGCAAAGAGGAATGAGCAGTTCTTC.

This clone appeared a few times. The V gene is TRBV7-8, the J gene TRBJ1-5, with 7 bases lining up with TRBD1. The CDR3 extends over 14 amino acids. CDR1 is SGHVS and CDR2 is FQNEAQ in the germline V gene. Trimming took 4 bases from V and 4 from J; bases not matched to a gene: 4. CDR3 sequence: CASSSGDRNQPQHF. In nucleotides, the CDR3 is TGTGCCAGCAGCTCCGGGGACAGAAATCAGCCCCAGCATTTT. The full variable domain, its missing parts supplied by reference TRBV7-8 and TRBJ1-5, is GAGVSQSPRYKVAKRGQDVALRCDPISGHVSLFWYQQALGQGPEFLTYFQNEAQLDKSGLPSDRFFAERPEGSVSTLKIQRTQQEDSAVYLCASSSGDRNQPQHFGDGTRLSIL.

This rearrangement joins TRBV28 to TRBJ2-3; 9 positions match TRBD2. Germline CDR1 MDHEN, CDR2 SYDVKM. The CDR3 runs to 15 residues. Unmatched junction bases numbered 7, after V lost 4 bases and J lost 5 bases. The CDR3 here is CASSWASGVEDTQYF. The CDR3 DNA follows: TGTGCCAGCAGTTGGGCTAGCGGGGTGGAAGATACGCAGTATTTT.

The V call is TRBV7-2, the J call TRBJ2-3, with 7 bases lining up with TRBD2. With 5 bases clipped from V and 9 bases from J, the junction kept 17 bases outside the gene matches. CDR3 length equals 16 residues. From germline, CDR1 is SGHTA and CDR2 FQGNSA. The CDR3 protein is CASSPGAGDGPSTQYF. The CDR3 DNA reads TGTGCCAGCAGCCCCGGGGCGGGAGACGGCCCCTCAACGCAGTATTTT. Combining the CDR3 with reference TRBV7-2 and TRBJ2-3 gives the whole variable domain GAGVSQSPSNKVTEKGKDVELRCDPISGHTALYWYRQSLGQGLEFLIYFQGNSAPDKSGLPSDRFSAERTGGSVSTLTIQRTQQEDSAVYLCASSPGAGDGPSTQYFGPGTRLTVL.

V gene TRBV18 combines with J gene TRBJ2-1, with no clear D. The CDR3 has 14 residues. Germline V gives CDR1 KGHSH, CDR2 LQKENI. The V and J ends lost 1 base and 4 bases respectively, with 8 bases between them. Written as DNA, the CDR3 is TGTGCCAGCTCACCACGCGAGAATTACAATGAGCAGTTCTTC. Translation: CASSPRENYNEQFF.

The chain links TRBV18 to TRBJ1-1; D is possibly TRBD1 (6 bases). Trimming left V 3 bases short and J 6 bases short, with 14 bases between. This CDR3 is 14 amino acids long. CDR1 is KGHSH and CDR2 is LQKENI in the germline V gene. CDR3 sequence reads: CASSPAGQSSEAFF. As DNA, the CDR3 is TGTGCCAGCTCACCCGCAGGACAGTCCTCTGAAGCTTTCTTT.

This clone was detected only a few times. The V and J genes are TRBV4-3 and TRBJ1-4; 9 nucleotides match TRBD1. The CDR3 contains 19 residues. Germline-derived CDR1 and CDR2 are LGHNA and YSLEER. With V trimmed by 3 bases and J by 0 bases, 11 bases remained unmatched. The CDR3 region is CASSQRRQGDFSTNEKLFF. For the CDR3, the DNA is TGCGCCAGCAGCCAGCGCCGACAGGGGGACTTCTCAACTAATGAAAAACTGTTTTTT.

The chain uses TRBV7-9 and TRBJ2-3, with 10 positions matching TRBD2. V dropped 5 bases and J dropped 4; count of bases not matched to a gene: 9. The CDR3 spans 16 residues. CDR1 SEHNR and CDR2 FQNEAQ come from the germline V gene (reference sequence). CDR3 sequence (DNA): TGTGCCAGCAGCCTTCCCAGCGGGGGGGGCCCAGATACGCAGTATTTT. This codes for CASSLPSGGGPDTQYF.

This chain joins TRBV6-5 and TRBJ2-5, with 7 bases matching TRBD2. CDR3 length: 12 residues. Germline V gene sequence: CDR1 MNHEY, CDR2 SVGAGI. J lost 7 bases, V lost 4 bases, and 3 bases had no gene match. The CDR3 DNA reads TGTGCCAGCAGTTCGTTAGCGGGGACCCAGTACTTC. The encoded protein is CASSSLAGTQYF.

This clone occurred a few times. The V and J genes are TRBV2 and TRBJ2-5, with 7 bases matching TRBD1. Germline V lookup: CDR1 SNHLY, CDR2 FYNNEI. The CDR3 runs to 14 residues. V shed 7 bases and J 4 bases; nucleotides not matched to a gene: 9. The CDR3: CASNMGQSGETQYF. The CDR3 nucleotides are TGTGCCAGCAACATGGGACAGAGTGGAGAGACCCAGTACTTC.